Given below is one T cell receptor beta chain in context. Its antigen is still unknown. Amplification targeted TCR beta CDR3 regions from RNA transcripts. When the TCR CDR3 underwent first-round RT-PCR, the HTBI primer set was used. TCRdb redid the calling of the multiplex PCR reads with MiXCR, one entry per CDR3 protein. Counted here are about 660,000 distinct CDR3 sequences, 45% occurring once; the ten biggest clones make up under 8.5%. This specimen comes from a study of T cells in Graves' hyperthyroidism and ophthalmopathy. Uncontrolled infection, other autoimmune disease, pregnancy or lactation excluded patients. Orbital computed tomography, thyroid ultrasound, serum thyroxine and TRAb, and clinical symptoms together informed the diagnoses. The V segment lost 5 bases and the J segment 8 bases; nucleotides outside the gene matches: 8. From germline, CDR1 is LNHDA and CDR2 SQIVND (reference sequence). This CDR3 has 15 residues.

Whole-study results and caveats: Blood also showed most of the thyroid clonotypes that were expanded above 0.001.

The TCR originated in an adult man with Graves' disease, either hyperthyroidism or ophthalmopathy (not recorded which). V gene TRBV19 combines with J gene TRBJ2-2, with TRBD1 matching over 10 bases. Sequenced sample: peripheral blood or thyroid tissue (not recorded which). The CDR3 is CASSSGTGVTGELFF. Here the CDR3 DNA reads TGTGCCAGTAGTTCCGGGACAGGGGTCACGGGGGAGCTGTTTTTT.